A single sample is the source of the 8 T cell receptor beta chains below, sequenced in a study of blood T cell repertoires in COVID-19. Profiled with immunoSEQ multiplex PCR; TCRdb holds only in-frame clones, not every one. In the table there are about 89,000 clones, more than 65% of which are singletons. The sample comprised peripheral blood. Every receptor here comes from a man between 65 and 85 years old with COVID-19, enrolled during active disease.

The CDR3 protein is CASSDTGQGWEKLFF. DNA of the CDR3: TGTGCCAGCAGTGATACTGGACAGGGCTGGGAAAAACTGTTTTTT. The J gene is TRBJ1-4, the V gene TRBV6-1; TRBD1 matches at 8 bases. The CDR3 length is 15 residues. Germline assignment: CDR1 MNHNS and CDR2 SASEGT. V trimming: 3 bases; J trimming: 8 bases; junction bases outside the gene matches: 8.

The chain has TRBV18 and TRBJ2-7, with a weak D call TRBD2 (5 bases). This CDR3 is 12 amino acids long. V gave up 5 bases and J gave up 5 bases, with 10 bases separating them. Germline V gives CDR1 KGHSH, CDR2 LQKENI. This CDR3 is CASSKGSHEQYF. The DNA of the CDR3 is TGTGCCAGCTCAAAAGGGAGCCACGAGCAGTACTTC.

The V call is TRBV7-2, the J call TRBJ2-2; 8 nucleotides match TRBD1. The CDR3 sequence is 14 residues long. Per the germline V gene, CDR1 is SGHTA and CDR2 is FQGNSA. V lost 7 bases and J lost 1; bases outside the gene matches: 2. The CDR3 region is CASTGQGNTGELFF. CDR3 bases: TGTGCCAGCACTGGACAGGGGAACACCGGGGAGCTGTTTTTT. Filled out from reference TRBV7-2 and TRBJ2-2, the complete variable domain reads GAGVSQSPSNKVTEKGKDVELRCDPISGHTALYWYRQSLGQGLEFLIYFQGNSAPDKSGLPSDRFSAERTGGSVSTLTIQRTQQEDSAVYLCASTGQGNTGELFFGEGSRLTVL.

The rearrangement uses TRBV28 and TRBJ2-2; TRBD2 agrees at 12 bases. Unmatched junction bases numbered 1, after V lost 5 bases and J lost 3 bases. Germline V lookup: CDR1 MDHEN, CDR2 SYDVKM. The length of the CDR3 is 15 residues. In DNA form, the CDR3 reads TGTGCCAGCAGTCGACTAGCGGGAGACACCGGGGAGCTGTTTTTT. This sequence encodes CASSRLAGDTGELFF.

This chain joins TRBV19 and TRBJ1-6; D is perhaps TRBD1 (6 bases). Trimming cost V 9 bases and J 7 bases, with 16 bases left between them. Germline assignment: CDR1 LNHDA and CDR2 SQIVND (reference sequence). The CDR3 extends over 14 amino acids. This CDR3 reads CASELTGGNSPLHF. The CDR3 region has the DNA TGTGCCAGCGAACTGACAGGCGGGAATTCACCCCTCCACTTT.

V is TRBV25-1 and J is TRBJ2-7; D is perhaps TRBD1 (6 bases). Germline V CDR1 and CDR2: MGHDK, SYGVNS. V lost 5 bases and J lost 2, with 13 bases in between. CDR3 length: 14 amino acids. The CDR3 nucleotides are TGTGCCAGCAGTCGCAGGGGCTCAACCTACGAGCAGTACTTC. Translation gives CASSRRGSTYEQYF.

V gene TRBV4-2 combines with J gene TRBJ1-2; D remains ambiguous. The CDR3 has 13 amino acids. Trimming stripped 6 bases from V and 4 bases from J, with 12 bases between. The germline V gene has CDR1 LGHNA and CDR2 YNFKEQ. Here the CDR3 reads CASREQTGYGYTF. DNA for the CDR3: TGTGCCAGCAGGGAACAAACGGGCTATGGCTACACCTTC.

V usage is TRBV28 and J usage is TRBJ2-1, with a possible D match to TRBD1 (7 bases). Per germline, CDR1 MDHEN and CDR2 SYDVKM. The CDR3 runs to 13 residues. The V gene lost 2 bases and the J gene lost 9 bases, with 11 bases spanning the gap. CDR3 nucleotides: TGTGCCAGCAGTTTAGGAGGGGGCGGTGAGCAGTTCTTC. Its translation is CASSLGGGGEQFF.